There are many counts of the clone carrying this T cell receptor (beta chain). The antigen is not known. The data derive from a study of tumor-infiltrating lymphocytes in primary liver carcinoma. Study-wide background: Patients of both sexes were 30 to 69 years old. Findings and caveats of the study: Only about 7.5-24% of top clones appeared in all five tumor regions.

A constant-region primer primed TCR beta cDNA synthesis from around 500 ng of total RNA. It was through three nested multiplex PCR rounds of slightly modified ARM-PCR that TCR beta libraries arose. TCRdb used MiXCR to reprocess the multiplex PCR reads, holding one entry per CDR3 protein. This repertoire shows around 120,000 distinct CDR3 sequences, about 59% found once; its top ten account for 9.3%. Co-extracted RNA and DNA came from roughly 20-30 mg of unsorted bulk tissue. The patients lived with chronic HBV infection and had not yet received any treatment. Five discrete regions of every tumor underwent sampling. The sample taken for sequencing was liver tumor tissue from sampling region 1. Specified subset: tumor region T1, superior pole. The clonotype was recovered from a woman aged 55-70 years with primary liver carcinoma and hepatitis B virus infection.

CDR3 loop: CASGLDHYTEAFF. The DNA of the CDR3 is TGTGCTAGTGGTTTGGATCATTACACTGAAGCTTTCTTT. The chain carries TRBV12-5 and TRBJ1-1, with no clear D. V was trimmed by 1 base and J by 3 bases, leaving 6 bases between them. The CDR3 is 13 residues long. CDR1 and CDR2 (germline): LGHNT, FRNRAP.